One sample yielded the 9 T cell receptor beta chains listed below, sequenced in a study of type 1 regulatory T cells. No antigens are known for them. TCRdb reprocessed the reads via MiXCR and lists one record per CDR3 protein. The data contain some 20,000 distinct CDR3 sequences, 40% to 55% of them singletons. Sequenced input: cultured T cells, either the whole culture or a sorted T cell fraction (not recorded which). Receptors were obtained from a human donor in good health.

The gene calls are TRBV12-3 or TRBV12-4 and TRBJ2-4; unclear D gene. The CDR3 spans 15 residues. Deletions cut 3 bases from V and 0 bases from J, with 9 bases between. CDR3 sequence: CASSLTYLAKNIQYF. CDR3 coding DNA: TGTGCCAGCAGTTTGACGTATCTAGCCAAAAACATTCAGTACTTC.

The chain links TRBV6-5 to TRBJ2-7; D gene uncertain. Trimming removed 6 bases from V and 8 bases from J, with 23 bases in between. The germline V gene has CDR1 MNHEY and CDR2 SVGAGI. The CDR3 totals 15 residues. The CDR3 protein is CASSLSPVQPTQQYF. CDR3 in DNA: TGTGCCAGCAGCCTCAGCCCGGTCCAGCCTACGCAGCAGTACTTC.

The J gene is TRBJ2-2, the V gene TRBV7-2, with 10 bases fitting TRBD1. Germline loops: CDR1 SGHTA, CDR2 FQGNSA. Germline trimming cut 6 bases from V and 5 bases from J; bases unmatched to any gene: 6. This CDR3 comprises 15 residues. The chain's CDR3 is CASSPGQGETGELFF. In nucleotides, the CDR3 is TGTGCCAGCAGTCCCGGACAGGGGGAAACCGGGGAGCTGTTTTTT.

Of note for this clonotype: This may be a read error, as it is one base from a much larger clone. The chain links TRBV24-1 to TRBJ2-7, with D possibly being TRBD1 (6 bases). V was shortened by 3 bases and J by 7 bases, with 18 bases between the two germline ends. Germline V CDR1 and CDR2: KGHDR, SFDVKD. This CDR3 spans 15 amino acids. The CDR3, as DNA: TGTGCCACCAGTGATCCACGACAGGCGAGCAATGAGCAGTACTTC. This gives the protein CATSDPRQASNEQYF.

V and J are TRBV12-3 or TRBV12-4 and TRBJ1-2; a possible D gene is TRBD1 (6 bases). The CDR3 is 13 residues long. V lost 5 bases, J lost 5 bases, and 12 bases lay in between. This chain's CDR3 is CASSIDRSYGYTF. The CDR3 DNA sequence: TGTGCCAGCAGTATAGACAGGAGTTATGGCTACACCTTC.

The CDR3, as DNA: TGTGCCAGCAGCGTTGTCGGACAGGCTCAAGAGACCCAGTACTTC. Its translation is CASSVVGQAQETQYF. The chain links TRBV7-9 to TRBJ2-5; 7 bases map to TRBD1. Per the germline V gene, CDR1 is SEHNR and CDR2 is FQNEAQ (reference sequence). Losses at the gene ends were 5 bases for V and 2 bases for J; bases not matched to a gene: 8. This CDR3 is built from 15 residues.

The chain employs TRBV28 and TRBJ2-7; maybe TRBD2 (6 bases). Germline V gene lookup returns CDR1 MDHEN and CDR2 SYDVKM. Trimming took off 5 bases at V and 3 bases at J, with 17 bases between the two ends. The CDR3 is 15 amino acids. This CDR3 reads CASSTGPGTLYEQYF. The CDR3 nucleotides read TGTGCCAGCAGTACGGGACCCGGGACTCTCTACGAGCAGTACTTC. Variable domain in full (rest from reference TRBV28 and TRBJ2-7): DVKVTQSSRYLVKRTGEKVFLECVQDMDHENMFWYRQDPGLGLRLIYFSYDVKMKEKGDIPEGYSVSREKKERFSLILESASTNQTSMYLCASSTGPGTLYEQYFGPGTRLTVT.

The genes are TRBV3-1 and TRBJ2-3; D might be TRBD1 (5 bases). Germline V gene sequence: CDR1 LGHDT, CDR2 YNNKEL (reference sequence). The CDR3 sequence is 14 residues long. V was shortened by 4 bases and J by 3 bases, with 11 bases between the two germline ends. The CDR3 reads CASSPQGRTDTQYF. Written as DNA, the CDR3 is TGTGCCAGCAGCCCCCAGGGTCGGACAGATACGCAGTATTTT.

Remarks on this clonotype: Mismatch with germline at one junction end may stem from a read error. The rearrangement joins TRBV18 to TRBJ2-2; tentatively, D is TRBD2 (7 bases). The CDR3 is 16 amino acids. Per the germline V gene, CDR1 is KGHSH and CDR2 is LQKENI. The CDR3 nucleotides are TGTGCCAGCTCACCTTTGTCGGGGGGCCGAACCGGGAAGCTGTTTTTT. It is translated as CASSPLSGGRTGKLFF.